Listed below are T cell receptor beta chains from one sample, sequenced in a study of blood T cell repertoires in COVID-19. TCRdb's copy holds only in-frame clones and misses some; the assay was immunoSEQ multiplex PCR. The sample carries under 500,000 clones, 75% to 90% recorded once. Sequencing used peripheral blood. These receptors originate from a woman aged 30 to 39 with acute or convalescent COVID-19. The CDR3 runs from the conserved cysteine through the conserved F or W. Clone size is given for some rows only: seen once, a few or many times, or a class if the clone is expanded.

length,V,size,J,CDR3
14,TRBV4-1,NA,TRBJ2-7,CASSHRDREYEQYF
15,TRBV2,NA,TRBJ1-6,CASSGIGTYNSPLHF
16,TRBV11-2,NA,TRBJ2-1,CASSFSTGVSYNEQFF
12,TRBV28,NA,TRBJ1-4,CASSKRGRMLFF
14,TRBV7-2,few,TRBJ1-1,CASSFQFWATEAFF
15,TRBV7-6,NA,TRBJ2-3,CASSQHGGEYNTQYF
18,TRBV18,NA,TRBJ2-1,CASSPGPPGLGVPSEQFF
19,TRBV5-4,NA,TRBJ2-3,CASSLGLAGGGGLKDTQYF
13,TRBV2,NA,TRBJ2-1,CASSVMGQGEQFF
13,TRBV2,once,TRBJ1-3,CASSDQGVDTIYF
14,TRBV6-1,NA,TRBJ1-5,CASSENVAGQPQHF
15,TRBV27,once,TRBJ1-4,CASSSDRGTNEKLFF
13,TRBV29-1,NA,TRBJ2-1,CSAESGTRNEQFF
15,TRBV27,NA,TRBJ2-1,CASSGTRTNYNEQFF
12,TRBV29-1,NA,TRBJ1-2,CSVGQGNYGYTF
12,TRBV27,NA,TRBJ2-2,CASSTGGRELFF
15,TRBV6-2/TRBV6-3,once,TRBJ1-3,CASSYPARDGNTIYF
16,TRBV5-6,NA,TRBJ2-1,CASSPELGQGNNEQFF
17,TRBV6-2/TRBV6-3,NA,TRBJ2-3,CASSYSFLAGGRDTQYF
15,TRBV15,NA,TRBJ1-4,CATSDLGTGLEKLFF
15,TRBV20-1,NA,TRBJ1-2,CSASPPGTGNYGYTF
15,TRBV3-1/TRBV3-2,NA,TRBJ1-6,CASSQDYQGGSPLHF
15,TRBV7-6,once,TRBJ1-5,CASSLGTGGNQPQHF
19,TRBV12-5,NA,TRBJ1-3,CASGSTGQGATSSGNTIYF
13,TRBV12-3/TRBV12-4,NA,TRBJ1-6,CASRDSGNSPLHF
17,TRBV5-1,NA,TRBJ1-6,CASSQRRGTGVNSPLHF
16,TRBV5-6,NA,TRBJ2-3,CASSLAPDWNTDTQYF
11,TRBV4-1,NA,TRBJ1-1,CASSQTGKAFF
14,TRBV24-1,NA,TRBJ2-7,CATSDRKQGDEQYF
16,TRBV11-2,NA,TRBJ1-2,CASSLDGLGGTYGYTF
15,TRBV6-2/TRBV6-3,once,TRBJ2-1,CASSYSDSPYNEQFF
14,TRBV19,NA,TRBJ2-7,CASTGTGGSYEQYF
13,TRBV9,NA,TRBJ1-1,CASSHGGNTEAFF
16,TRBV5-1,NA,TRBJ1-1,CASSLAAGPRLVEAFF
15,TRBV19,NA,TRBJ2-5,CASSGPETGQETQYF
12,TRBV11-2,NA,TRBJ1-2,CASSLGSYGYTF
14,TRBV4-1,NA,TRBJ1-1,CASSQAPEGTEAFF
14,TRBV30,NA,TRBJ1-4,CAWSTGDVGEKLFF
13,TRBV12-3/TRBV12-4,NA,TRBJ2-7,CASSLGTPVEQYF
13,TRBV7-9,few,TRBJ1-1,CASSFRGQFEAFF
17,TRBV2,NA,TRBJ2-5,CASSGGHAYDPGETQYF
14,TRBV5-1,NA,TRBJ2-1,CASSLVSSGGEQFF
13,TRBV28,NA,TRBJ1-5,CASRSNRGQPQHF
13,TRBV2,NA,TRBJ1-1,CARSSGGNTEAFF
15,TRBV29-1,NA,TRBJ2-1,CSVEDGGTGLHEQFF
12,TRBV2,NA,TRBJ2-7,CASREGSIEQYF
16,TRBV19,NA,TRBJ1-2,CASTETGANPRNGYTF
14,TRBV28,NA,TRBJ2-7,CASSTTGKWPEQYF
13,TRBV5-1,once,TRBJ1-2,CASSSKGAQGYTF
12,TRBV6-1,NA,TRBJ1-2,CASSENRAGYTF